Below, 27 T cell receptor beta chains from the same sample are listed, as sequenced in a study of cytomegalovirus exposure and HLA in healthy donors. 60 Vbeta and 13 Jbeta primers were used in PCR. Profiled with immunoSEQ multiplex PCR; TCRdb holds only in-frame clones, not every one. The table records about 160,000 clones, 84% of them present only once. The material sequenced was PBMCs. The receptor source for this set is a man aged 25 to 40 in good health and CMV-seronegative.

This clone has just a few counts. The chain combines TRBV6-1 with TRBJ1-2; D uncertain. The V gene's germline CDR1 is MNHNS and CDR2 SASEGT. This CDR3 is built from 15 residues. V dropped 3 bases and J dropped 4 bases, with 15 bases sitting between them. The chain's CDR3 is CASSDWGGLSYGYTF. The CDR3 DNA follows: TGTGCCAGCAGTGATTGGGGAGGGCTTTCCTATGGCTACACCTTC.

This clone was detected only a few times. The chain carries TRBV11-3 and TRBJ2-5, with 11 bases identical to TRBD2. The germline gives CDR1 SGHNT, CDR2 YENEEA. The length of the CDR3 is 15 residues. The V segment lost 1 base and the J segment 6 bases; nucleotides outside the gene matches: 4. The CDR3 region is CASSLGSGGAKTQYF. The CDR3 region has the DNA TGTGCCAGCAGCTTAGGTAGCGGGGGGGCGAAGACCCAGTACTTC.

This chain uses TRBV30 with TRBJ2-7; no clear D. The CDR3 covers 14 residues. Trimming stripped 2 bases from V and 4 bases from J, with 15 bases between. The germline V gene encodes CDR1 GTSNPN and CDR2 SVGIG (reference sequence). This CDR3 reads CAWSPRPSGYEQYF. The CDR3 DNA follows: TGTGCCTGGAGTCCTAGGCCGAGTGGGTACGAGCAGTACTTC.

The V and J genes are TRBV7-7 and TRBJ2-5, with 7 bases aligning to TRBD2. After removal of 5 bases from V and 7 bases from J, the junction contained 7 bases not matched to a gene. Germline-derived CDR1 and CDR2 are SSHAT and FNYEAQ (reference sequence). This CDR3 has 13 amino acids. CDR3 protein: CASSPGGPGTQYF. In DNA form, the CDR3 reads TGTGCCAGCAGCCCGGGGGGACCGGGGACCCAGTACTTC.

This clone was counted a single time. The chain recombines TRBV5-6 with TRBJ1-2, with 7 bases matching TRBD1. There are 13 residues in the CDR3. V lost 4 bases and J lost 4; bases outside the gene matches: 4. The germline V gene encodes CDR1 SGHDT and CDR2 YYEEEE. Written as DNA, the CDR3 is TGTGCCAGCAGCCCGCAGGGGGTCTATGGCTACACCTTC. Protein sequence: CASSPQGVYGYTF. The full variable domain, with the rest looked up from reference TRBV5-6 and TRBJ1-2, is DAGVTQSPTHLIKTRGQQVTLRCSPKSGHDTVSWYQQALGQGPQFIFQYYEEEERQRGNFPDRFSGHQFPNYSSELNVNALLLGDSALYLCASSPQGVYGYTFGSGTRLTVV.

This chain joins TRBV6-1 and TRBJ1-5; D remains ambiguous. The length of the CDR3 is 12 residues. With 2 bases removed from V and 11 bases from J, the gap between germline ends came to 10 bases. Germline loops: CDR1 MNHNS, CDR2 SASEGT. The CDR3 DNA follows: TGTGCCAGCAGTGAACAGGTCCGGTCCCAGCATTTT. The encoded protein is CASSEQVRSQHF.

This chain links TRBV7-9 with TRBJ2-5; 9 bases align to TRBD2. Trimming cost V 0 bases and J 11 bases; bases outside gene matches: 16. Germline V gives CDR1 SEHNR, CDR2 FQNEAQ (reference sequence). The CDR3 length is 17 residues. Here the CDR3 reads CASSLASGRGVYREQYF. The CDR3 nucleotides are TGTGCCAGCAGCTTAGCTAGCGGGAGAGGGGTATACAGGGAGCAGTACTTC.

The table lists this clone with a few counts. This chain connects TRBV13 to TRBJ2-7; 15 bases fit TRBD2. The CDR3 covers 16 residues. Germline CDR1 PRHDT, CDR2 FYEKMQ (reference sequence). The V and J ends lost 7 bases and 4 bases, in that order; junction bases with no gene match: 8. CDR3: CASNPGTSGRRYEQYF. In nucleotides, the CDR3 is TGTGCCAGCAACCCCGGGACTAGCGGGAGGAGGTACGAGCAGTACTTC.

The J gene is TRBJ1-3, the V gene TRBV7-9; maybe TRBD1 (5 bases). This CDR3 is 16 amino acids long. Trimming cost V 2 bases and J 0 bases, with 11 bases left between them. Germline CDR1 reads SEHNR; CDR2 reads FQNEAQ (reference sequence). As DNA, the CDR3 is TGTGCCAGCAGCTTACAAGGGACTCGCTCTGGAAACACCATATATTTT. Its translation: CASSLQGTRSGNTIYF. Full variable domain (rest looked up from reference TRBV7-9 and TRBJ1-3): DTGVSQNPRHKITKRGQNVTFRCDPISEHNRLYWYRQTLGQGPEFLTYFQNEAQLEKSRLLSDRFSAERPKGSFSTLEIQRTEQGDSAMYLCASSLQGTRSGNTIYFGEGSWLTVV.

The chain carries TRBV6-5 and TRBJ2-5; no reliable D call. The J call could be wrong; TRBJ2-7 is a better fit for the DNA end. The CDR3 contains 12 residues. CDR1 MNHEY and CDR2 SVGAGI come from the germline V gene. The CDR3 spells CASSRYSYEQYF. The CDR3, as DNA: TGTGCCAGCAGCCGCTATTCCTACGAGCAGTACTTC.

This chain uses TRBV2 with TRBJ1-1; 7 bases line up with TRBD1. CDR3 size: 17 residues. V trimming: 5 bases; J trimming: 0 bases; junction bases outside the gene matches: 12. Looked up from germline, CDR1 is SNHLY and CDR2 is FYNNEI. The CDR3 nucleotides are TGTGCCAGCAGTATTTTATGGGACAGCCCCATGAACACTGAAGCTTTCTTT. Translation: CASSILWDSPMNTEAFF.

The V and J genes are TRBV2 and TRBJ2-7; tentative D call: TRBD2 (6 bases). Germline V lookup: CDR1 SNHLY, CDR2 FYNNEI. The V end was cut by 4 bases, the J end by 4 bases, with 11 bases between. The CDR3 extends over 13 amino acids. CDR3 sequence: CASSGGNRYEQYF. The CDR3 DNA follows: TGTGCCAGCAGTGGCGGGAACAGGTACGAGCAGTACTTC.

This clone appeared once. The chain employs TRBV2 and TRBJ2-1; the match to TRBD2 covers 14 bases. Germline values: CDR1 SNHLY, CDR2 FYNNEI. V trimming: 3 bases; J trimming: 4 bases; junction bases outside the gene matches: 17. The CDR3 loop spans 21 amino acids. The CDR3 loop reads CASSDVIIGTSGGKRYNEQFF. The CDR3 nucleotides are TGTGCCAGCAGTGATGTTATCATCGGGACTAGCGGGGGAAAGAGGTACAATGAGCAGTTCTTC.

The chain recombines TRBV2 with TRBJ2-1; TRBD1 matches at 9 bases. CDR3 length: 16 amino acids. The germline CDR1 and CDR2 sequences are SNHLY and FYNNEI. J gave up 2 bases and V 6 bases, and 8 bases lay outside the gene matches. The CDR3 DNA reads TGTGCCAGCAGCTCCCGCCGGGACAGGGCCTACAATGAGCAGTTCTTC. Translating it yields CASSSRRDRAYNEQFF.

The rearrangement uses TRBV30 and TRBJ1-1, with a weak D call TRBD1 (5 bases). Trimming removed 4 bases from V and 3 bases from J, with 18 bases in between. CDR1 is GTSNPN and CDR2 is SVGIG in the germline V gene (reference sequence). This CDR3 comprises 15 residues. The CDR3 DNA reads as TGTGCCTGGAACCGGGACTTAGGGATTTACACTGAAGCTTTCTTT. This sequence encodes CAWNRDLGIYTEAFF.

This clone came up once. The chain carries TRBV4-3 and TRBJ2-1; 7 bases agree with TRBD2. The germline V gene has CDR1 LGHNA and CDR2 YSLEER. The CDR3 has 17 residues. V shed 1 base and J 5 bases; nucleotides not matched to a gene: 11. This chain's CDR3 is CASSQAISGGVDNEQFF. The CDR3 region has the DNA TGCGCCAGCAGCCAAGCTATCTCGGGAGGTGTGGACAATGAGCAGTTCTTC.

This chain uses TRBV30 with TRBJ1-2; D unresolved. The CDR3 has 15 amino acids. The V gene's germline CDR1 is GTSNPN and CDR2 SVGIG (reference sequence). Trimming left V 0 bases short and J 5 bases short, with 16 bases between. CDR3 region: CAWSVGQVVRYGYTF. The DNA of the CDR3 is TGTGCCTGGAGTGTTGGGCAGGTCGTTCGATATGGCTACACCTTC.

This rearrangement joins TRBV28 to TRBJ1-4; perhaps TRBD1 as D (6 bases). The CDR3 length is 14 residues. CDR1 and CDR2 from the germline V gene are MDHEN and SYDVKM. Between the trimmed V and J ends, which lost 4 bases and 6 bases, there was a span of 12 bases. This CDR3 reads CASSWTAPDEKLFF. The CDR3 DNA is TGTGCCAGCAGTTGGACAGCGCCCGATGAAAAACTGTTTTTT.

Concerning this clone: At one boundary the junction diverges from the germline segment, which might be a read error. The rearrangement links TRBV7-2 to TRBJ2-1; TRBD2 agrees at 9 bases. Germline CDR1 reads SGHTA; CDR2 reads FQGNSA. The CDR3 loop spans 14 amino acids. For the CDR3, the DNA is TGTGCCAGCAGTTTAGAGGGACTAGCAGATGAGCAGTTCTTC. Translation: CASSLEGLADEQFF.

V usage is TRBV5-1 and J usage is TRBJ1-4; D perhaps matches TRBD1 (6 bases). Germline V gene data show CDR1 as SGHRS and CDR2 as YFSETQ. The CDR3 covers 15 residues. V lost 1 base, J lost 5 bases, and 12 bases lay in between. The CDR3 is CASSLLGQGNEKLFF. In DNA form, the CDR3 reads TGCGCCAGCAGCTTGTTGGGTCAGGGGAATGAAAAACTGTTTTTT.

The chain carries TRBV6-5 and TRBJ2-7, with D possibly TRBD2 on 6 matching bases. This CDR3 contains 13 residues. Germline V gene data show CDR1 as MNHEY and CDR2 as SVGAGI. With 4 bases removed from V and 5 bases from J, the gap between germline ends came to 12 bases. The CDR3 reads CASSFQGGHEQYF. The DNA for the CDR3 is TGTGCCAGCAGTTTTCAGGGAGGCCACGAGCAGTACTTC.

The chain employs TRBV27 and TRBJ2-7; 7 nucleotides match TRBD2. Trimming removed 6 bases from V and 1 base from J; junction bases left unmatched: 6. The CDR3 is made up of 14 amino acids. CDR1 and CDR2 (germline): MNHEY, SMNVEV (reference sequence). For the CDR3, the DNA is TGTGCCAGCAGCATGGGGGGGGTTTCCTACGAGCAGTACTTC. It yields the protein CASSMGGVSYEQYF.

Concerning this clone itself: Additional DNA sequences in this sample encode the identical CDR3. This chain uses TRBV10-3 with TRBJ2-3, with 8 bases aligning to TRBD2. The CDR3 covers 14 residues. CDR1 is ENHRY, CDR2 SYGVKD, per germline. Germline trimming cut 5 bases from V and 3 bases from J; bases unmatched to any gene: 4. The CDR3, as DNA: TGTGCCATCAGTCCCAGCGGGAGAACAGATACGCAGTATTTT. Protein product: CAISPSGRTDTQYF.

V and J are TRBV27 and TRBJ2-2; no definite D call. Germline-derived CDR1 and CDR2 are MNHEY and SMNVEV (reference sequence). V lost 6 bases to trimming and J lost 6 bases, with 11 bases between them. The CDR3 totals 13 residues. Here the CDR3 reads CASSYFDAGELFF. CDR3 bases: TGTGCCAGCAGCTATTTTGATGCCGGGGAGCTGTTTTTT.

This clone was observed once. The genes are TRBV14 and TRBJ2-5, with D possibly matching TRBD1 (6 bases). Germline loops: CDR1 SGHDN, CDR2 FVKESK. There are 11 residues in the CDR3. The V end was cut by 3 bases, the J end by 11 bases, with 10 bases between. The CDR3 sequence: CASSQDSEQYF. The CDR3 coding sequence is TGTGCCAGCAGCCAGGACAGTGAGCAGTACTTC.

The CDR3 DNA sequence: TGTGCCTTTTCCCTACTCCGGGTCGACAATGAGCAGTTCTTC. Amino acids: CAFSLLRVDNEQFF. V usage is TRBV30 and J usage is TRBJ2-1; D ambiguous. Looked up from germline, CDR1 is GTSNPN and CDR2 is SVGIG (reference sequence). This CDR3 has 14 residues. V lost 7 bases and J 5 bases, leaving 18 bases between the germline ends.

The chain carries TRBV7-2 and TRBJ2-7; a weak D match, TRBD1 (8 bases). CDR3 length equals 14 residues. In germline, CDR1 is SGHTA, CDR2 FQGNSA. Trimming shortened V by 0 bases and J by 6 bases, and 12 bases separated the two germline ends. The CDR3 spells CASSLAQGGSEQYF. CDR3 sequence (DNA): TGTGCCAGCAGCTTAGCACAGGGGGGGAGCGAGCAGTACTTC.